This T cell receptor beta chain emerged from a study of blood T cell repertoires in COVID-19. TCRdb's copy holds only in-frame clones and misses some; the assay was immunoSEQ multiplex PCR. The sample records approximately 360,000 clones, approximately 90% being singletons. The TCR originated in a woman in her 30s with acute COVID-19. The source material was PBMCs or T cells enriched from blood (not recorded which).

This CDR3 reads CASSHPGYNSPLHF. In DNA form, the CDR3 reads TGTGCCAGCAGCCATCCAGGGTATAATTCACCCCTCCACTTT. This sequence joins TRBV25-1 and TRBJ1-6; D perhaps matches TRBD1 (5 bases). The CDR3 length is 14 residues. Germline CDR1 and CDR2: MGHDK and SYGVNS. V was clipped by 6 bases and J by 4 bases, with 10 bases between them.